This T cell receptor (beta chain) was profiled in a study of human T cells and chemical hapten exposure. This clonotype was recorded at least ten times. Each CDR3 protein gets one entry after TCRdb re-called the RACE reads with MiXCR. Of around 380,000 distinct CDR3 sequences in the sample, 4.5% to 7% are singletons; the top ten hold around 8.8%. The time point denotes: pre-sensitization, week 0. Treatment here: therapeutic diphenylcyclopropenone sensitization with weekly scalp DPC. The TCR comes from a woman younger than 30 with alopecia areata. Some clones in this sample may be carry-over from other donors' samples. The sequences come from whole blood, collected in connection with sensitization to the hapten diphenylcyclopropenone (DPC).

The CDR3: CASSLNYEQYF. The DNA of the CDR3 is TGTGCCAGCAGCCTAAACTACGAGCAGTACTTC. This chain uses TRBV3-1 with TRBJ2-7; D gene unclear. CDR1 and CDR2 from the germline V gene are LGHDT and YNNKEL (reference sequence). The CDR3 is 11 amino acids. V lost 4 bases and J 3 bases, leaving 4 bases between the germline ends.